One sample yielded the 21 T cell receptor beta chains listed below, sequenced in a study of Ad26.COV2.S vaccination and SARS-CoV-2 variants. Treatment described: roughly 20 received Ad26.COV2.S at low or high dose, single or two shots; roughly five received placebo; per-sample allocation not given. Repertoires come from day 63 after the first vaccine or placebo injection. The data were produced by immunoSEQ multiplex PCR, yet TCRdb's version contains in-frame clones alone and is incomplete. The table has about 680,000 clones, more than 80% seen once. Specimen: peripheral blood, collected in a trial of Ad26.COV2.S vaccine versus placebo. The source is a person aged 18-60 years who received the Ad26.COV2.S COVID-19 vaccine or a placebo.

V usage is TRBV5-6 and J usage is TRBJ1-3, with D possibly being TRBD1 (5 bases). V was cut by 0 bases and J by 0 bases, with 10 bases left in between. Germline V CDR1 and CDR2: SGHDT, YYEEEE. The CDR3 is made up of 16 amino acids. In DNA, the CDR3 is TGTGCCAGCAGCTTGGGGCCGACAGTCTCTGGAAACACCATATATTTT. This encodes CASSLGPTVSGNTIYF.

The genes are TRBV7-8 and TRBJ1-1, with 7 bases matching TRBD1. The junction had 9 bases not matched to a gene; V was cut back by 5 bases and J by 3 bases. Germline V gene sequence: CDR1 SGHVS, CDR2 FQNEAQ. This CDR3 has 15 residues. DNA for the CDR3: TGTGCCAGCAGCCCCCCCGGGACAGCCTACACTGAAGCTTTCTTT. This gives the protein CASSPPGTAYTEAFF.

The chain links TRBV27 to TRBJ1-5; D possibly corresponds to TRBD1 (5 bases). The V end lost 8 bases, the J end lost 0 bases, and 8 bases lay between the germline ends. The CDR3 covers 13 residues. The germline V gene encodes CDR1 MNHEY and CDR2 SMNVEV (reference sequence). CDR3 residues: CASRQYSNQPQHF. The CDR3 DNA reads as TGTGCCAGCCGACAGTATAGCAATCAGCCCCAGCATTTT.

There are a few counts of this clone. The gene calls are TRBV7-9 and TRBJ1-5; D remains ambiguous. From germline, CDR1 is SEHNR and CDR2 FQNEAQ (reference sequence). This CDR3 is 13 amino acids long. Trimming shortened V by 6 bases and J by 9 bases, and 15 bases separated the two germline ends. The CDR3 bases are TGTGCCAGCAGTTCTTACGTGGGTGGGCCCCAGCATTTT. This encodes CASSSYVGGPQHF.

The CDR3 bases are TGTGCCAGCAGTGAAGGGCCCCAGGTGAGGGAGCAGTACTTC. Translating gives CASSEGPQVREQYF. The V call is TRBV6-1, the J call TRBJ2-7; D call uncertain. The germline V gene encodes CDR1 MNHNS and CDR2 SASEGT. CDR3 length: 14 residues. V lost 1 base to trimming and J lost 7 bases, with 14 bases between them.

The chain has TRBV24-1 and TRBJ2-1; D call uncertain. CDR3 length equals 11 residues. In germline, CDR1 is KGHDR, CDR2 SFDVKD. With 9 bases removed from V and 7 bases from J, the gap between germline ends came to 9 bases. The CDR3 nucleotides read TGTGCCACCGCGGACGTAAATGAGCAGTTCTTC. Its protein is CATADVNEQFF.

This clone was counted between two and nine times. The V call is TRBV7-2, the J call TRBJ1-2; 8 nucleotides agree with TRBD1. CDR1 is SGHTA and CDR2 is FQGNSA in the germline V gene. The CDR3 loop spans 15 amino acids. With 5 bases clipped from V and 2 bases from J, the junction kept 7 bases outside the gene matches. The CDR3 spells CASSPRGQANYGYTF. In nucleotides, the CDR3 is TGTGCCAGCAGCCCGCGGGGACAGGCGAACTATGGCTACACCTTC.

The CDR3 bases are TGTGCCAGCAGCTTACGGACGGGGCCCCCCCCAGATACGCAGTATTTT. It specifies CASSLRTGPPPDTQYF. The genes are TRBV7-2 and TRBJ2-3; D tentatively reads TRBD1 or TRBD2 (5 bases each). This CDR3 is built from 16 residues. Germline-derived CDR1 and CDR2 are SGHTA and FQGNSA. Trimming pared 2 bases from V and 4 bases from J, leaving 16 bases between.

The chain recombines TRBV28 with TRBJ1-2; D uncertain. The CDR3 covers 15 residues. The V end was cut by 6 bases, the J end by 5 bases, with 19 bases between. Per the germline V gene, CDR1 is MDHEN and CDR2 is SYDVKM. The CDR3 here is CASSVTGLWQYGYTF. CDR3 coding DNA: TGTGCCAGCAGCGTAACCGGCTTGTGGCAATATGGCTACACCTTC.

Of note for this clone: At the DNA level, this CDR3 is encoded by other sequences in the same sample as well. The chain employs TRBV12-3 or TRBV12-4 and TRBJ2-5; no firm D call. The CDR3 runs to 13 residues. Trimming removed 1 base at V and 3 bases at J, with 6 bases between. This CDR3 is CASSLGGEETQYF. In DNA, the CDR3 is TGTGCCAGCAGTTTAGGGGGTGAAGAGACCCAGTACTTC.

This chain uses TRBV7-9 with TRBJ2-7; TRBD2 matches at 7 bases. Germline CDR1 reads SEHNR; CDR2 reads FQNEAQ (reference sequence). Trimming took 3 bases from V and 4 from J; bases not matched to a gene: 12. The CDR3 is made up of 16 amino acids. The CDR3 sequence: CASSLEHGGSGYEQYF. Written as DNA, the CDR3 is TGTGCCAGCAGCTTGGAACATGGCGGGAGTGGGTACGAGCAGTACTTC.

The chain couples TRBV18 to TRBJ1-1; tentatively, D is TRBD1 (6 bases). Germline CDR1 reads KGHSH; CDR2 reads LQKENI. Trimming pared 3 bases from V and 0 bases from J, leaving 14 bases between. CDR3 length: 16 amino acids. This CDR3 is CASSPWDITLNTEAFF. CDR3 in DNA: TGTGCCAGCTCACCTTGGGACATCACTTTGAACACTGAAGCTTTCTTT.

The chain couples TRBV13 to TRBJ2-3, with TRBD2 identical over 7 bases. Germline CDR1 reads PRHDT; CDR2 reads FYEKMQ (reference sequence). This CDR3 comprises 15 residues. Trimming took 6 bases from V and 0 from J; bases not matched to a gene: 6. In DNA form, the CDR3 reads TGTGCCAGCAGATCGGGGGGACCCAGCACAGATACGCAGTATTTT. Translated, it gives CASRSGGPSTDTQYF.

This clone occurred once. The chain couples TRBV24-1 to TRBJ2-5; D is undetermined. Germline V lookup: CDR1 KGHDR, CDR2 SFDVKD. V lost 4 bases and J lost 5, with 10 bases in between. The CDR3 covers 13 residues. The CDR3 coding sequence is TGTGCCACCAGTGAGGGCCACGGGGAGACCCAGTACTTC. This gives the protein CATSEGHGETQYF.

The chain employs TRBV14 and TRBJ1-6; the D is unclear. Trimming removed 4 bases from V and 2 bases from J, with 15 bases in between. From germline, CDR1 is SGHDN and CDR2 FVKESK. The CDR3 spans 17 residues. CDR3 amino acids: CASSPNMGVAYNSPLHF. DNA of the CDR3: TGTGCCAGCAGCCCAAATATGGGAGTCGCCTATAATTCACCCCTCCACTTT.

As for this clone: This CDR3 is also generated by other DNA sequences in the sample. The CDR3 nucleotides read TGCGCCAGCAGCTTAACAGGAACAACTAATGAAAAACTGTTTTTT. Protein product: CASSLTGTTNEKLFF. The gene calls are TRBV5-1 and TRBJ1-4; possibly TRBD1 for D (5 bases). Trimming removed 2 bases at V and 0 bases at J, with 8 bases between. Looked up from germline, CDR1 is SGHRS and CDR2 is YFSETQ. CDR3 length: 15 residues.

The chain uses TRBV5-1 and TRBJ2-7, with 10 bases lining up with TRBD2. The CDR3 is 16 residues long. After removal of 0 bases from V and 0 bases from J, the junction contained 3 bases not matched to a gene. Germline-derived CDR1 and CDR2 are SGHRS and YFSETQ. The CDR3: CASSLGLAGYSYEQYF. The CDR3, as DNA: TGCGCCAGCAGCTTGGGACTAGCGGGTTACTCCTACGAGCAGTACTTC.

This clone was seen only a few times. V is TRBV6-5 and J is TRBJ1-1; 9 bases agree with TRBD1. CDR3 length: 15 residues. Germline V gene lookup returns CDR1 MNHEY and CDR2 SVGAGI. The junction had 9 bases not matched to a gene; V was cut back by 8 bases and J by 2 bases. The CDR3 bases are TGTGCCAGCCGCTCAGGGACAGGGATCAACACTGAAGCTTTCTTT. Its protein is CASRSGTGINTEAFF.

The rearrangement joins TRBV9 to TRBJ1-1; TRBD1 might be the D (5 bases). This CDR3 spans 13 amino acids. V was shortened by 5 bases and J by 4 bases, with 12 bases between the two germline ends. Germline V gives CDR1 SGDLS, CDR2 YYNGEE. Here the CDR3 reads CASSLREGTEAFF. The CDR3 bases are TGTGCCAGCAGTCTCAGGGAAGGCACTGAAGCTTTCTTT.

The chain uses TRBV7-2 and TRBJ2-1; 8 nucleotides line up with TRBD2. This CDR3 spans 14 amino acids. J lost 12 bases, V lost 5 bases, and 12 bases had no gene match. The germline V gene has CDR1 SGHTA and CDR2 FQGNSA. CDR3 nucleotide sequence: TGTGCCAGCAGCCCGGGAGGGGGGTTTAAACCGCAGTTCTTC. Encoded protein: CASSPGGGFKPQFF.

V is TRBV6-5 and J is TRBJ1-1, with a weak D call TRBD1 (6 bases). V lost 9 bases and J 4 bases, leaving 12 bases between the germline ends. This CDR3 spans 12 amino acids. The V gene's germline CDR1 is MNHEY and CDR2 SVGAGI. The CDR3 DNA sequence: TGTGCCAGTAACAGGGACTCCACTGAAGCTTTCTTT. This translates into CASNRDSTEAFF.